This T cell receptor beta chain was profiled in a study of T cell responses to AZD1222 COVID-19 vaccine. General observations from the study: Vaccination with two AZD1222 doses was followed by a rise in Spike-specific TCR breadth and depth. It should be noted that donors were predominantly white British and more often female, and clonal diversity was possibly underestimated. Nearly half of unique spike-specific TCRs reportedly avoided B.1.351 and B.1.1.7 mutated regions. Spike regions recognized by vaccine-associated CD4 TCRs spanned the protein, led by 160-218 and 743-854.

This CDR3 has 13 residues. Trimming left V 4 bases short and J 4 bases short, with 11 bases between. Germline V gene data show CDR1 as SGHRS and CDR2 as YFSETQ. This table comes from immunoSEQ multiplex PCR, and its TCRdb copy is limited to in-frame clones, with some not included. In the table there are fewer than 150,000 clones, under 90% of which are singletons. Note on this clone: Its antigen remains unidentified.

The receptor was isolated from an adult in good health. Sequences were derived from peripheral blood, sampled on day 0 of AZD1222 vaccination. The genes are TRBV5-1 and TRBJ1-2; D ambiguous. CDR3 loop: CASSPDGVYGYTF. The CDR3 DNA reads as TGCGCCAGCAGCCCCGATGGCGTCTATGGCTACACCTTC. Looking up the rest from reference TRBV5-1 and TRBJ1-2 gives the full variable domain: KAGVTQTPRYLIKTRGQQVTLSCSPISGHRSVSWYQQTPGQGLQFLFEYFSETQRNKGNFPGRFSGRQFSNSRSEMNVSTLELGDSALYLCASSPDGVYGYTFGSGTRLTVV.